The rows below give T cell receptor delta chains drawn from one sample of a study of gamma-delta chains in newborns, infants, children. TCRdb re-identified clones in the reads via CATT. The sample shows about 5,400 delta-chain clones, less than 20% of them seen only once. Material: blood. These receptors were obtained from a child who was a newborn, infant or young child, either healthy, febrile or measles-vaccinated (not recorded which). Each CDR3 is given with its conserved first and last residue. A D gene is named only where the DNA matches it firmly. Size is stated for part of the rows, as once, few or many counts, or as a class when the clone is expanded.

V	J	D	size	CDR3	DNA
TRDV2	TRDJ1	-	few	CACETRGRRDTDKLIF	TGTGCCTGTGAGACTAGGGGGCGAAGGGACACCGATAAACTCATCTTT
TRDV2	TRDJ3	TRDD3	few	CACDTGELGATTWDTRQMFF	TGTGCCTGTGACACCGGGGAACTGGGGGCCACAACCTGGGACACCCGACAGATGTTTTTC
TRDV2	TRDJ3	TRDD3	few	CACDTLGDTQSWDTRQMFF	TGTGCCTGTGACACGCTGGGGGATACACAGTCCTGGGACACCCGACAGATGTTTTTC
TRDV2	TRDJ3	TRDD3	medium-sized	CACDPAGGYAAWDTRQMFF	TGTGCCTGTGACCCCGCTGGGGGATACGCCGCCTGGGACACCCGACAGATGTTTTTC
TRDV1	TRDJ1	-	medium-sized	CALGESHGSVMHTDKLIF	TGTGCTCTTGGGGAATCCCATGGGTCCGTCATGCACACCGATAAACTCATCTTT
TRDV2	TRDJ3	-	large	CACDTVGSGIPWDTRQMFF	TGTGCCTGTGACACCGTCGGGTCCGGGATCCCCTGGGACACCCGACAGATGTTTTTC
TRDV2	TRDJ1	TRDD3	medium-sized	CACDTLVLGDVARDTDKLIF	TGTGCCTGTGACACCCTTGTACTGGGGGATGTAGCACGCGACACCGATAAACTCATCTTT
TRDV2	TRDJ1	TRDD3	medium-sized	CACDVLGDTGDHTDKLIF	TGTGCCTGTGACGTACTGGGGGATACGGGGGACCACACCGATAAACTCATCTTT
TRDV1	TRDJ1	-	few	CALGELGPPTGWFAPGYTDKLIF	TGTGCTCTTGGGGAACTCGGCCCTCCTACAGGATGGTTTGCTCCGGGGTACACCGATAAACTCATCTTT
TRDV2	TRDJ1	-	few	CACDTWGLSDKLIF	TGTGCCTGTGACACCTGGGGGTTGTCTGATAAACTCATCTTT
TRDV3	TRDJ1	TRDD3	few	CAFCPPRAYSNGRRSDDWGIRRTDKLIF	TGTGCCTTTTGTCCTCCACGCGCTTACTCTAACGGGCGGCGGAGTGACGACTGGGGGATACGCCGCACCGATAAACTCATCTTT
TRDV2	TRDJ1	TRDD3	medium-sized	CACDALGDTSGGRTDKLIF	TGTGCCTGTGATGCCCTGGGGGATACGTCCGGAGGGAGGACCGATAAACTCATCTTT
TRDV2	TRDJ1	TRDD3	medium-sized	CACDVLGDEGDKLIF	TGTGCCTGTGACGTACTGGGGGATGAAGGCGATAAACTCATCTTT
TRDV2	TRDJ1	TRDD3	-	CACDSLLGDTDKLIF	TGTGCCTGTGACTCTTTACTGGGGGATACCGATAAACTCATCTTT
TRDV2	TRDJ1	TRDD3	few	CACDILGDTDKPIF	TGCGCCTGTGACATACTGGGGGATACCGATAAACCCATCTTT
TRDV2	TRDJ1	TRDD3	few	CACDPLGDNTDKLIF	TGTGCCTGTGACCCTCTGGGGGATAACACCGATAAACTCATCTTT
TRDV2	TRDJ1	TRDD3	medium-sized	CACDALLGDPYTDKLIF	TGTGCCTGTGACGCTTTACTGGGGGACCCGTACACCGATAAACTCATCTTT
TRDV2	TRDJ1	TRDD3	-	CACDALLGENTDKLIF	TGTGCCTGTGACGCCCTACTGGGGGAAAACACTGATAAACTCATCTTT
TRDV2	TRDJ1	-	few	CACDTVSTLLQNTDKLIF	TGTGCCTGTGACACCGTTTCTACTCTTCTACAGAACACCGATAAACTCATCTTT
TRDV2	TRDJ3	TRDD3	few	CACDTGWGSESSWDTRQMFF	TGTGCCTGTGACACAGGCTGGGGGTCTGAAAGCTCCTGGGACACCCGACAGATGTTTTTC